Listed below are T cell receptor beta chains from one sample, sequenced in a study of T-cell reconstitution after alpha-beta-depleted transplantation in children. TCRdb re-called the PCR reads through MiXCR, storing one row per CDR3 protein. Of around 300,000 distinct CDR3 sequences detected, around 25% appear once; the ten largest clones hold 10% to 11%. This sample comprised PBMCs, mostly from graft donor cells, obtained 180 days after TCRalphabeta/CD19-depleted stem cell transplant. The receptors were gathered from a male patient younger than 18 who had a stem cell transplant for acute lymphoblastic leukemia, so the T cells may come from the graft donor. Each CDR3 is given with its conserved first and last residue. Each record gives: D gene, V gene, J gene, clone size, CDR3 DNA, CDR3 protein. The D gene is left open where the match is weak. Clone sizes are given selectively: once, few, many, or a class where the clone is expanded.

d_call: TRBD1
v_call: TRBV25-1
j_call: TRBJ2-2
clone_size: -
cdr3_nt: TGTGCCTGCACAGGGGGCGGCGGGGAGCTGTTTTTT
cdr3_aa: CACTGGGGELFF

d_call: -
v_call: TRBV29-1
j_call: TRBJ2-7
clone_size: -
cdr3_nt: TGCAGCGTCGACTACGAGCAGTACTTC
cdr3_aa: CSVDYEQYF

d_call: TRBD1
v_call: TRBV29-1
j_call: TRBJ1-2
clone_size: -
cdr3_nt: TGCAGCGTTTCGGGACAGAGCTATGGCTACACCTTC
cdr3_aa: CSVSGQSYGYTF

d_call: -
v_call: TRBV6-1
j_call: TRBJ1-5
clone_size: many
cdr3_nt: TGTGCCAGCAGGGTCCAGGGCTCCGGCAATCAGCCCCAGCATTTT
cdr3_aa: CASRVQGSGNQPQHF

d_call: TRBD1
v_call: TRBV7-3
j_call: TRBJ1-4
clone_size: -
cdr3_nt: TGTGCCAGCAGCCGGGACAGGGCGGAGAAACTGTTTTTT
cdr3_aa: CASSRDRAEKLFF

d_call: -
v_call: TRBV12-3/TRBV12-4
j_call: TRBJ2-7
clone_size: few
cdr3_nt: TGTGCCAGCGCCCTGGCGGGATACTCCTACGAGCAGTACTTC
cdr3_aa: CASALAGYSYEQYF

d_call: TRBD2
v_call: TRBV9
j_call: TRBJ2-7
clone_size: few
cdr3_nt: TGTGCCAGCAGCGTAGGAGTTAGCGGGAACCACGAGCAGTACTTC
cdr3_aa: CASSVGVSGNHEQYF

d_call: -
v_call: TRBV7-2
j_call: TRBJ2-5
clone_size: -
cdr3_nt: TGTGCCAGCAGCTTAGCACAGGGTCTAGGGGTCGAGACCCAGTACTTC
cdr3_aa: CASSLAQGLGVETQYF

d_call: -
v_call: TRBV20-1
j_call: TRBJ2-2
clone_size: -
cdr3_nt: TGCGTCACGCGCGGGAACACCGGGGAGCTGTTTTTT
cdr3_aa: CVTRGNTGELFF

d_call: TRBD1
v_call: TRBV24-1
j_call: TRBJ1-2
clone_size: -
cdr3_nt: TGTGCCACCAGTGACCGCGGGACAGGGTTGTATGGCTACACCTTC
cdr3_aa: CATSDRGTGLYGYTF

d_call: -
v_call: TRBV12-3/TRBV12-4
j_call: TRBJ1-1
clone_size: -
cdr3_nt: TGTGCCAGCAGTTTGAACAGCTTAGAAGCTTTCTTT
cdr3_aa: CASSLNSLEAFF

d_call: TRBD2
v_call: TRBV12-3/TRBV12-4
j_call: TRBJ2-3
clone_size: few
cdr3_nt: TGTGCCAGCAGAAGACTAGCCCTCCAATCAGATACGCAGTATTTT
cdr3_aa: CASRRLALQSDTQYF

d_call: TRBD1
v_call: TRBV11-1
j_call: TRBJ2-3
clone_size: few
cdr3_nt: TGTGCCAGCAGAGAAAGATACCAGCCGGGAACAGGGGGAAGCACAGATACGCAGTATTTT
cdr3_aa: CASRERYQPGTGGSTDTQYF

d_call: -
v_call: TRBV5-6
j_call: TRBJ1-2
clone_size: -
cdr3_nt: TGTGCCAGCAGCTTGGTAGGCAGCTACTATGGCTACACCTTC
cdr3_aa: CASSLVGSYYGYTF